This passage covers 8 T cell receptor beta chains from one sample sequenced in a study of CD8 T cells in ankylosing spondylitis. TCRdb re-derived calls from the 5' RACE reads in MiXCR, one entry per CDR3 protein. The sample has hundreds of thousands of distinct CDR3 sequences, roughly 8% seen once; the top ten hold approximately 4.8%. Sequences were obtained from blood, either unsorted or a sorted T cell fraction (not recorded which). These receptor sequences come from a female donor with ankylosing spondylitis or in good health (not recorded which).

This clonotype was counted at least ten times. The V and J genes are TRBV20-1 and TRBJ2-5; the D gene is possibly TRBD2 (6 bases). Germline V lookup: CDR1 DFQATT, CDR2 SNEGSKA (reference sequence). The CDR3 is made up of 12 amino acids. V dropped 5 bases and J dropped 5 bases, with 12 bases sitting between them. CDR3 residues: CSAGGTQETQYF. CDR3 coding DNA: TGCAGTGCTGGCGGGACTCAGGAGACCCAGTACTTC.

This clonotype was counted a few times. V gene TRBV20-1 combines with J gene TRBJ1-1; no firm D call. Germline V gives CDR1 DFQATT, CDR2 SNEGSKA (reference sequence). Trimming took 6 bases from V and 0 from J, leaving 14 bases between them. This CDR3 is 14 amino acids long. CDR3: CSADESPMNTEAFF. CDR3 DNA sequence: TGCAGTGCGGACGAGTCCCCCATGAACACTGAAGCTTTCTTT.

This clonotype was seen only a few times. This chain connects TRBV6-6 to TRBJ2-2, with D possibly matching TRBD1 (6 bases). This CDR3 is built from 14 residues. V lost 7 bases, J lost 1 base, and 10 bases lay in between. The V gene's germline CDR1 is MNHNY and CDR2 SVGAGI (reference sequence). The CDR3 bases are TGTGCCAGCACAAAGGGACAGAACACCGGGGAGCTGTTTTTT. Its translation: CASTKGQNTGELFF.

The table lists this clonotype with many counts. The rearrangement links TRBV20-1 to TRBJ1-3; D ambiguous. The CDR3 is 11 amino acids. The germline V gene encodes CDR1 DFQATT and CDR2 SNEGSKA (reference sequence). Trimming left V 6 bases short and J 2 bases short, with 5 bases between. The CDR3 protein is CSAGPGNTIYF. For the CDR3, the DNA is TGCAGTGCAGGGCCTGGAAACACCATATATTTT.

This sequence joins TRBV18 and TRBJ1-1, with 7 bases identical to TRBD1. The CDR3 runs 14 residues. Germline V lookup: CDR1 KGHSH, CDR2 LQKENI. V trimming: 6 bases; J trimming: 4 bases; junction bases outside the gene matches: 8. The CDR3 nucleotides are TGTGCCAGCTCCCCGGACAGGTATCGCACTGAAGCTTTCTTT. Amino acids: CASSPDRYRTEAFF.

This clonotype has a count of ten or more. The chain links TRBV6-2 or TRBV6-3 to TRBJ1-1; no clear D gene. V lost 1 base and J lost 7, with 13 bases in between. The germline V gene has CDR1 MNHEY and CDR2 SVGEGT. The CDR3 spans 14 residues. CDR3: CASSYYGVDGEAFF. The CDR3 DNA reads as TGTGCCAGCAGTTACTACGGGGTCGATGGTGAAGCTTTCTTT.

The chain joins TRBV21-1 to TRBJ2-2; TRBD1, the table's D call, lacks a check against the DNA. TRBV21-1 is a known pseudogene. The CDR3 contains 13 residues. This chain's CDR3 is CAGAARNTGELFF. In DNA, the CDR3 is TGTGCCGGGGCGGCCCGCAACACCGGGGAGCTGTTTTTT.

The sample holds many counts of this clonotype. This chain links TRBV5-1 with TRBJ2-3; possible D gene TRBD1, 6 bases. Trimming took 4 bases from V and 6 from J, leaving 15 bases between them. From germline, CDR1 is SGHRS and CDR2 YFSETQ. The CDR3 is 14 amino acids. DNA of the CDR3: TGCGCCAGCAGCGCAGGGAACACAGGGGATACGCAGTATTTT. This encodes CASSAGNTGDTQYF.